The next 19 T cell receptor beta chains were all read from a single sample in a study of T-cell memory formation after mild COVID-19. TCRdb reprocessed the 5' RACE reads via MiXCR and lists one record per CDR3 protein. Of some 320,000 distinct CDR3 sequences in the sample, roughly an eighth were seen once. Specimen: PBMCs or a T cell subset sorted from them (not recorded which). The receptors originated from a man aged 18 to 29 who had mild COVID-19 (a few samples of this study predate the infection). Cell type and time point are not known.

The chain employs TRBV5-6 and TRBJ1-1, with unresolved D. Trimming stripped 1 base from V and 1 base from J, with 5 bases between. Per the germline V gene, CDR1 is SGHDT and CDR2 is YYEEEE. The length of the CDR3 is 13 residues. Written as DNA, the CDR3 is TGTGCCAGCAGCTTGAATCCGAACACTGAAGCTTTCTTT. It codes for CASSLNPNTEAFF. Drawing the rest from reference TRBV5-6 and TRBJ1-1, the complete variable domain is DAGVTQSPTHLIKTRGQQVTLRCSPKSGHDTVSWYQQALGQGPQFIFQYYEEEERQRGNFPDRFSGHQFPNYSSELNVNALLLGDSALYLCASSLNPNTEAFFGQGTRLTVV.

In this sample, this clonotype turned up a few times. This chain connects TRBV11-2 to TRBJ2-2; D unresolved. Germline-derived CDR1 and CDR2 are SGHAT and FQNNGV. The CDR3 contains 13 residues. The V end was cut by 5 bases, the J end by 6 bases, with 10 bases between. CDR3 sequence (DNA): TGTGCCAGCAGCCCAGCTATTGCCGGGGAGCTGTTTTTT. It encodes CASSPAIAGELFF.

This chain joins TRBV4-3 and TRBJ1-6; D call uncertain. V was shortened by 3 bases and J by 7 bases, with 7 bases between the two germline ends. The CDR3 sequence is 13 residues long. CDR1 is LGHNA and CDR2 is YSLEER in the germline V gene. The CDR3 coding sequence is TGCGCCAGCAGCCAGGGTGGGAATTCACCCCTCCACTTT. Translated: CASSQGGNSPLHF.

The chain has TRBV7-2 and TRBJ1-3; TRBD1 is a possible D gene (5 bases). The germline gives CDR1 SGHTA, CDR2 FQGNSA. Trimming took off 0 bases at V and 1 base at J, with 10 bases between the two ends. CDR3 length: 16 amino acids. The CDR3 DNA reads TGTGCCAGCAGCTTAGCGACAGTAAAGTCTGGAAACACCATATATTTT. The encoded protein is CASSLATVKSGNTIYF.

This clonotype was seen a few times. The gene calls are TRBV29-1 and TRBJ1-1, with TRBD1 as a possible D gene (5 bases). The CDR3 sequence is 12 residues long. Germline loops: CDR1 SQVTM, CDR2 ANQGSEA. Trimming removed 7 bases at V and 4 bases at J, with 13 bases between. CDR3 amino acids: CSARGEATEAFF. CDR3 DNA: TGCAGCGCCCGGGGCGAGGCCACTGAAGCTTTCTTT. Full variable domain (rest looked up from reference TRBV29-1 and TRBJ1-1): SAVISQKPSRDICQRGTSLTIQCQVDSQVTMMFWYRQQPGQSLTLIATANQGSEATYESGFVIDKFPISRPNLTFSTLTVSNMSPEDSSIYLCSARGEATEAFFGQGTRLTVV.

Here the CDR3 DNA reads TGTGCCAGTAGTGATGGGGGGCTAGCCAAAAACATTCAGTACTTC. Amino acids: CASSDGGLAKNIQYF. The chain is built from TRBV19 and TRBJ2-4; the D gene could be TRBD1 or TRBD2 (6 bases each). The germline V gene has CDR1 LNHDA and CDR2 SQIVND (reference sequence). The CDR3 runs 15 residues. V dropped 5 bases and J dropped 0 bases, with 11 bases sitting between them.

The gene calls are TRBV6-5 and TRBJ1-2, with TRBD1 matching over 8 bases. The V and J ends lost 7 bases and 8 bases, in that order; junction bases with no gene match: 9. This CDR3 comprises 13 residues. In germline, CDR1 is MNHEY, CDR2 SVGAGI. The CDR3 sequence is CASTRQGTGGYTF. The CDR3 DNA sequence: TGTGCCAGCACAAGACAGGGGACGGGAGGCTACACCTTC.

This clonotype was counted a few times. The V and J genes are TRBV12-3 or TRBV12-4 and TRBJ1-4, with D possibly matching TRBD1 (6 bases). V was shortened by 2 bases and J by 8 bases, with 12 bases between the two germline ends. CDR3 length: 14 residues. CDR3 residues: CASSLIQGGEKLFF. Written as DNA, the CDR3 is TGTGCCAGCAGTTTAATACAGGGAGGAGAAAAACTGTTTTTT.

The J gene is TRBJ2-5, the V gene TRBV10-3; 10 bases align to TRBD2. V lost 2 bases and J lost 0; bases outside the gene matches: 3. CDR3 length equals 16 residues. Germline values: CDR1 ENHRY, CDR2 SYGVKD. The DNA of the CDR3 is TGTGCCATCAGTGAGGGTAGCGGGGGGTACCAAGAGACCCAGTACTTC. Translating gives CAISEGSGGYQETQYF.

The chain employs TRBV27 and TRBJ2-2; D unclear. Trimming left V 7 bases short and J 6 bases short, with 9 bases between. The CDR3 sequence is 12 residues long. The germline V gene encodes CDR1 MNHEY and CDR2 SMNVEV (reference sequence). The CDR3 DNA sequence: TGTGCCAGCACTGGGTGGCCCGGGGAGCTGTTTTTT. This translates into CASTGWPGELFF.

The CDR3 DNA reads TGTGCCAGCAGTTTGTTGCATCGGAACTATGGCTACACCTTC. Protein: CASSLLHRNYGYTF. The chain joins TRBV12-3 or TRBV12-4 to TRBJ1-2; D gene unclear. The CDR3 is made up of 14 amino acids. Trimming stripped 3 bases from V and 2 bases from J, with 10 bases between.

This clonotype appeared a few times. The CDR3 sequence is CASSLSTGRMNTEAFF. CDR3 sequence (DNA): TGTGCCAGCAGCTTATCGACAGGTCGAATGAACACTGAAGCTTTCTTT. The V and J genes are TRBV7-6 and TRBJ1-1; TRBD1 is a possible D gene (6 bases). The CDR3 loop spans 16 amino acids. CDR1 and CDR2 (germline): SGHVS, FNYEAQ. V was shortened by 2 bases and J by 0 bases, with 13 bases between the two germline ends.

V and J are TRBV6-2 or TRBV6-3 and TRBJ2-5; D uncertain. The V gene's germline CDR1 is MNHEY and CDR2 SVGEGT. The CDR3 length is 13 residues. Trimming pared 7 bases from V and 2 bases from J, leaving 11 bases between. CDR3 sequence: CASTLTEQETQYF. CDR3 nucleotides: TGTGCCAGCACCCTGACGGAACAAGAGACCCAGTACTTC.

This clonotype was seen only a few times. CDR3 region: CATSGFAGELFF. For the CDR3, the DNA is TGTGCCACCAGCGGCTTTGCCGGGGAGCTGTTTTTT. This rearrangement joins TRBV19 to TRBJ2-2; D may be TRBD2 (5 bases). V was shortened by 10 bases and J by 6 bases, with 12 bases between the two germline ends. Germline lookup yields CDR1 LNHDA and CDR2 SQIVND (reference sequence). The CDR3 totals 12 residues.

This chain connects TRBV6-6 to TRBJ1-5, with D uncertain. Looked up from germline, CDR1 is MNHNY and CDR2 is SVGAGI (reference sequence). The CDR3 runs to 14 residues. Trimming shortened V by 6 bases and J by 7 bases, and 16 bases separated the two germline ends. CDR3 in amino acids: CASRGSGGAQPQHF. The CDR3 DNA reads TGTGCCAGCAGAGGTTCAGGAGGAGCACAGCCCCAGCATTTT.

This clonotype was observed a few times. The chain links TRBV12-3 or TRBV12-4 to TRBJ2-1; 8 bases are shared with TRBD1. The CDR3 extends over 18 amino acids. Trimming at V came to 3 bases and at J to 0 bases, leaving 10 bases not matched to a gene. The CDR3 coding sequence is TGTGCCAGCAGTTTTGGACAGGGCTCTTCAAGCTCCTACAATGAGCAGTTCTTC. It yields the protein CASSFGQGSSSSYNEQFF.

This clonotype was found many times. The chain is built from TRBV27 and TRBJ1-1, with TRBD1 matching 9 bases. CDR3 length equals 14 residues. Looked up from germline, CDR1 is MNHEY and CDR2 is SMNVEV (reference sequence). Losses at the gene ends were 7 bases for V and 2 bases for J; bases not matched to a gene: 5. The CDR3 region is CASTLTGGNTEAFF. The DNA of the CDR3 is TGTGCCAGCACTCTGACAGGGGGAAACACTGAAGCTTTCTTT.

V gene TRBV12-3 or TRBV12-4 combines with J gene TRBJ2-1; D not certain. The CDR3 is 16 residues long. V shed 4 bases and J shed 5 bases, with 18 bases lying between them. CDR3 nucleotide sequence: TGTGCCAGCAGTTCCCGTACCCGGGTAACTCACAATGAGCAGTTCTTC. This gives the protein CASSSRTRVTHNEQFF.

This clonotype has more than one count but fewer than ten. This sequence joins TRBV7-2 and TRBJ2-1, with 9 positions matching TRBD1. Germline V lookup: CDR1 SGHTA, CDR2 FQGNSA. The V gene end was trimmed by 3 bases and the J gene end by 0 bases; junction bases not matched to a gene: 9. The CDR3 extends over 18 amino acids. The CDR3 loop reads CASSLAPGTGPSYNEQFF. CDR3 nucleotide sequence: TGTGCCAGCAGCTTGGCCCCCGGGACAGGGCCCTCCTACAATGAGCAGTTCTTC.